This T cell receptor (beta chain) derives from a study of low-dose radiotherapy and immunotherapy resistance in tumors. For the study at large: Nivolumab was given to patients as a 240 mg flat dose every two weeks, and ipilimumab at 1 mg/kg every six weeks. Both were delivered intravenously. Priming of first-strand cDNA relied on TRAV- and TRBV-specific primers (covering alpha and beta chains).

Germline CDR1 is LGHDT and CDR2 is YNNKEL (reference sequence). The length of the CDR3 is 12 residues. The junction had 1 base not matched to a gene; V was cut back by 3 bases and J by 7 bases. The authors ran about 20 PCR cycles to amplify TCRs with a constant-region primer and V-primer adapter. TCRdb re-called the reads through MiXCR, storing one row per CDR3 protein. In the table there are fewer than 60,000 distinct CDR3 sequences, roughly 12% of which are singletons. Ten or more counts support this clonotype. Described time point: before trial treatment. Low-dose radiotherapy, low-dose cyclophosphamide, aspirin, ipilimumab and nivolumab were all given to the donors.

The source was PBMCs, collected before treatment. The chain is built from TRBV3-1 and TRBJ1-2; 8 bases match TRBD1. This clonotype was obtained from a female donor with ovarian cancer. The CDR3 reads CASSHGQGGYTF. CDR3 DNA: TGTGCCAGCAGCCACGGACAGGGTGGCTACACCTTC.